The rows below give T cell receptor beta chains drawn from one sample of a study of cytotoxic CD8 clonotypes in ibrutinib-treated CLL. Profiled with immunoSEQ multiplex PCR; TCRdb holds only in-frame clones, not every one. The table has over 150,000 clones, about 72% seen once; the top ten hold under 15%. Sequencing was performed on PBMCs, taken after 24 months of ibrutinib treatment. These receptors came from a human donor with chronic lymphocytic leukemia. CDR3s include the opening cysteine and the closing phenylalanine or tryptophan. Each record gives: J gene, clone size, CDR3 length, D gene, V gene, CDR3 DNA, CDR3 protein. A D gene is named only where the DNA matches it firmly. For some rows the clone size is stated as once, few or many, or as a class when expanded; others skip it.

>TRBJ2-7|-|16|TRBD2|TRBV9
TGTGCCAGCAGCGTAGCTGGGCTAGCGGGAATCTACGAGCAGTACTTC
CASSVAGLAGIYEQYF
>TRBJ1-1|-|14|TRBD1|TRBV7-2
TGTGCCAGCAGCTTAGACAGGGGAGGGACTGAAGCTTTCTTT
CASSLDRGGTEAFF
>TRBJ1-1|-|14|TRBD1|TRBV19
TGTGCCAGTTCATCCTCGACAGGGTCCACTGAAGCTTTCTTT
CASSSSTGSTEAFF
>TRBJ1-6|-|15|TRBD1|TRBV28
TGTGCCAGCAGTTTACGAGACAGGGTTAAATCACCCCTCCACTTT
CASSLRDRVKSPLHF
>TRBJ2-6|-|14|-|TRBV29-1
TGCAGCGTCAGAACAGGGACCGGGGCCAACGTCCTGACTTTC
CSVRTGTGANVLTF
>TRBJ1-5|few|17|TRBD1|TRBV28
TGTGCCAGCAGTTTAGGGGGCGGCCAGGGGGCCTATCAGCCCCAGCATTTT
CASSLGGGQGAYQPQHF
>TRBJ2-7|-|14|TRBD2|TRBV6-4
TGTGCCAGATGGGGACTAGCGGGAGTCTACGAGCAGTACTTC
CARWGLAGVYEQYF
>TRBJ2-5|once|12|TRBD2|TRBV2
TGTGCCAGTAAGCTCGGGGGGAGGGCCCAGTACTTC
CASKLGGRAQYF
>TRBJ2-7|-|12|-|TRBV10-2
TGCGCCAGCAGTACCCCTAGCTTCGAGCAGTACTTC
CASSTPSFEQYF
>TRBJ2-6|-|15|-|TRBV6-6
TGTGCCAGCAGTTATCAGGGAGGCGGGGCCAACGTCCTGACTTTC
CASSYQGGGANVLTF
>TRBJ1-4|-|14|-|TRBV19
TGTGCCAGTTATGGAGGCCGTATCCGTGAAAAACTGTTTTTT
CASYGGRIREKLFF
>TRBJ2-2|few|13|-|TRBV19
TGTGCCAGTAGTATCACAACTCCCCTCGAGCTGTTTTTT
CASSITTPLELFF
>TRBJ2-7|-|13|-|TRBV7-6
TGTGCCAGCAGCTTACAGGGCGGCTACGAGCAGTACTTC
CASSLQGGYEQYF
>TRBJ2-2|few|15|-|TRBV2
TGTGCCAGCCTCCTAGGAAGGCAGAACACCGGGGAGCTGTTTTTT
CASLLGRQNTGELFF
>TRBJ2-5|once|14|TRBD1|TRBV30
TGTGCCTCGTCCAAGGGGGCCACACAAGAGACCCAGTACTTC
CASSKGATQETQYF
>TRBJ2-3|once|11|-|TRBV28
TGTGCCAGCGGGGGGAGAGATACGCAGTATTTT
CASGGRDTQYF
>TRBJ1-4|-|15|-|TRBV25-1
TGTGCCAGCAGTGACCTTTTTGCAACTAATGAAAAACTGTTTTTT
CASSDLFATNEKLFF
>TRBJ1-5|-|11|-|TRBV14
TGTGCCAGCAGCCACGGCCAGCCCCAGCATTTT
CASSHGQPQHF
>TRBJ2-5|once|16|-|TRBV11-2
TGTGCCAGCAGCGATTTCAGGGGTTTCGTCCAAGAGACCCAGTACTTC
CASSDFRGFVQETQYF
>TRBJ2-1|-|14|-|TRBV7-8
TGTGCCAGCAGCAGCCATTCAGGTCGTAATGAGCAGTTCTTC
CASSSHSGRNEQFF
>TRBJ2-3|-|16|-|TRBV28
TGTGCCAGCAGTTTTGTAGCGTCCTCTAGCACAGATACGCAGTATTTT
CASSFVASSSTDTQYF
>TRBJ1-2|-|14|-|TRBV7-3
TGTGCCAGCAGCTTTACTATCTCGGGCCAGGGCTACACCTTC
CASSFTISGQGYTF
>TRBJ2-3|-|15|-|TRBV27
TGTGCCAGCAGTTTCTCGACAGCTTTCACAGATACGCAGTATTTT
CASSFSTAFTDTQYF
>TRBJ2-3|-|17|-|TRBV27
TGTGCCAGCAGACCCTTTTACCGGGACCCCCGCACAGATACGCAGTATTTT
CASRPFYRDPRTDTQYF
>TRBJ2-7|-|17|TRBD1|TRBV28
TGTGCCAGCAGTTTACCCCCCCCGGGACAGGGCTCCTACGAGCAGTACTTC
CASSLPPPGQGSYEQYF
>TRBJ1-5|-|13|TRBD1|TRBV5-1
TGCGCCAGCAGCCAGGGGGGGCGTCAGCCCCAGCATTTT
CASSQGGRQPQHF
>TRBJ2-7|-|13|-|TRBV6-6
TGTGCCAGCAAACGGGAGAGCCTCTACGAGCAGTACTTC
CASKRESLYEQYF
>TRBJ1-2|-|13|-|TRBV10-3
TGTGCCATCTTGAGCCCTGCTGTCTATGGCTACACCTTC
CAILSPAVYGYTF
>TRBJ2-1|-|16|TRBD2|TRBV6-6
TGTGCCAGCAGTTACTCCAGACTAGCGTCTTTGGATGAGCAGTTCTTC
CASSYSRLASLDEQFF
>TRBJ1-2|-|14|-|TRBV7-8
TGTGCCAGCAGCCCACTACCGGCCTTCTATGGCTACACCTTC
CASSPLPAFYGYTF
>TRBJ2-2|-|17|TRBD2|TRBV18
TGTGCCAGCTCACCGTGGACTAGCGGCCTAAACACCGGGGAGCTGTTTTTT
CASSPWTSGLNTGELFF
>TRBJ1-2|-|14|TRBD1|TRBV27
TGTGCCAGCAGCACCTCCGACAGGGTGGCTGGCTACACCTTC
CASSTSDRVAGYTF
>TRBJ2-7|once|13|-|TRBV5-4
TGTGCCAGTGCATTTAGAGGCACCTTCGAGCAGTACTTC
CASAFRGTFEQYF
>TRBJ2-3|-|13|-|TRBV7-2
TGTGCCAGCAGCTTGAGGCGGGATTGGGAGCAGTATTTT
CASSLRRDWEQYF
>TRBJ1-2|once|14|-|TRBV5-1
TGCGCCAGCAGCCCGACAGGTTCTAACTATGGCTACACCTTC
CASSPTGSNYGYTF
>TRBJ1-2|-|15|-|TRBV15
TGTGCCACCAGCAGAGATTACGTGACTGTATATGGCTACACCTTC
CATSRDYVTVYGYTF
>TRBJ2-7|-|13|TRBD2|TRBV29-1
TGCAGCGTCTCAGAAGCGGGAGCCTACGAGCAGTACTTC
CSVSEAGAYEQYF
>TRBJ2-7|once|14|TRBD1|TRBV2
TGTGCCAGCAGCGGACAGGGCGAGACCTACGAGCAGTACTTC
CASSGQGETYEQYF
>TRBJ1-5|-|13|-|TRBV27
TGTGCCAGCAGTTTATCGCGTAATCAGCCCCAGCATTTT
CASSLSRNQPQHF
>TRBJ1-5|-|16|-|TRBV6-1
TGTGCCAGCAGTGAAATAGGGGGGACACAAAGTCAGCCCCAGCATTTT
CASSEIGGTQSQPQHF
>TRBJ1-1|-|15|TRBD1|TRBV4-1
TGCGCCAGCAGCCAGGACAGGGGATCGAACACTGAAGCTTTCTTT
CASSQDRGSNTEAFF